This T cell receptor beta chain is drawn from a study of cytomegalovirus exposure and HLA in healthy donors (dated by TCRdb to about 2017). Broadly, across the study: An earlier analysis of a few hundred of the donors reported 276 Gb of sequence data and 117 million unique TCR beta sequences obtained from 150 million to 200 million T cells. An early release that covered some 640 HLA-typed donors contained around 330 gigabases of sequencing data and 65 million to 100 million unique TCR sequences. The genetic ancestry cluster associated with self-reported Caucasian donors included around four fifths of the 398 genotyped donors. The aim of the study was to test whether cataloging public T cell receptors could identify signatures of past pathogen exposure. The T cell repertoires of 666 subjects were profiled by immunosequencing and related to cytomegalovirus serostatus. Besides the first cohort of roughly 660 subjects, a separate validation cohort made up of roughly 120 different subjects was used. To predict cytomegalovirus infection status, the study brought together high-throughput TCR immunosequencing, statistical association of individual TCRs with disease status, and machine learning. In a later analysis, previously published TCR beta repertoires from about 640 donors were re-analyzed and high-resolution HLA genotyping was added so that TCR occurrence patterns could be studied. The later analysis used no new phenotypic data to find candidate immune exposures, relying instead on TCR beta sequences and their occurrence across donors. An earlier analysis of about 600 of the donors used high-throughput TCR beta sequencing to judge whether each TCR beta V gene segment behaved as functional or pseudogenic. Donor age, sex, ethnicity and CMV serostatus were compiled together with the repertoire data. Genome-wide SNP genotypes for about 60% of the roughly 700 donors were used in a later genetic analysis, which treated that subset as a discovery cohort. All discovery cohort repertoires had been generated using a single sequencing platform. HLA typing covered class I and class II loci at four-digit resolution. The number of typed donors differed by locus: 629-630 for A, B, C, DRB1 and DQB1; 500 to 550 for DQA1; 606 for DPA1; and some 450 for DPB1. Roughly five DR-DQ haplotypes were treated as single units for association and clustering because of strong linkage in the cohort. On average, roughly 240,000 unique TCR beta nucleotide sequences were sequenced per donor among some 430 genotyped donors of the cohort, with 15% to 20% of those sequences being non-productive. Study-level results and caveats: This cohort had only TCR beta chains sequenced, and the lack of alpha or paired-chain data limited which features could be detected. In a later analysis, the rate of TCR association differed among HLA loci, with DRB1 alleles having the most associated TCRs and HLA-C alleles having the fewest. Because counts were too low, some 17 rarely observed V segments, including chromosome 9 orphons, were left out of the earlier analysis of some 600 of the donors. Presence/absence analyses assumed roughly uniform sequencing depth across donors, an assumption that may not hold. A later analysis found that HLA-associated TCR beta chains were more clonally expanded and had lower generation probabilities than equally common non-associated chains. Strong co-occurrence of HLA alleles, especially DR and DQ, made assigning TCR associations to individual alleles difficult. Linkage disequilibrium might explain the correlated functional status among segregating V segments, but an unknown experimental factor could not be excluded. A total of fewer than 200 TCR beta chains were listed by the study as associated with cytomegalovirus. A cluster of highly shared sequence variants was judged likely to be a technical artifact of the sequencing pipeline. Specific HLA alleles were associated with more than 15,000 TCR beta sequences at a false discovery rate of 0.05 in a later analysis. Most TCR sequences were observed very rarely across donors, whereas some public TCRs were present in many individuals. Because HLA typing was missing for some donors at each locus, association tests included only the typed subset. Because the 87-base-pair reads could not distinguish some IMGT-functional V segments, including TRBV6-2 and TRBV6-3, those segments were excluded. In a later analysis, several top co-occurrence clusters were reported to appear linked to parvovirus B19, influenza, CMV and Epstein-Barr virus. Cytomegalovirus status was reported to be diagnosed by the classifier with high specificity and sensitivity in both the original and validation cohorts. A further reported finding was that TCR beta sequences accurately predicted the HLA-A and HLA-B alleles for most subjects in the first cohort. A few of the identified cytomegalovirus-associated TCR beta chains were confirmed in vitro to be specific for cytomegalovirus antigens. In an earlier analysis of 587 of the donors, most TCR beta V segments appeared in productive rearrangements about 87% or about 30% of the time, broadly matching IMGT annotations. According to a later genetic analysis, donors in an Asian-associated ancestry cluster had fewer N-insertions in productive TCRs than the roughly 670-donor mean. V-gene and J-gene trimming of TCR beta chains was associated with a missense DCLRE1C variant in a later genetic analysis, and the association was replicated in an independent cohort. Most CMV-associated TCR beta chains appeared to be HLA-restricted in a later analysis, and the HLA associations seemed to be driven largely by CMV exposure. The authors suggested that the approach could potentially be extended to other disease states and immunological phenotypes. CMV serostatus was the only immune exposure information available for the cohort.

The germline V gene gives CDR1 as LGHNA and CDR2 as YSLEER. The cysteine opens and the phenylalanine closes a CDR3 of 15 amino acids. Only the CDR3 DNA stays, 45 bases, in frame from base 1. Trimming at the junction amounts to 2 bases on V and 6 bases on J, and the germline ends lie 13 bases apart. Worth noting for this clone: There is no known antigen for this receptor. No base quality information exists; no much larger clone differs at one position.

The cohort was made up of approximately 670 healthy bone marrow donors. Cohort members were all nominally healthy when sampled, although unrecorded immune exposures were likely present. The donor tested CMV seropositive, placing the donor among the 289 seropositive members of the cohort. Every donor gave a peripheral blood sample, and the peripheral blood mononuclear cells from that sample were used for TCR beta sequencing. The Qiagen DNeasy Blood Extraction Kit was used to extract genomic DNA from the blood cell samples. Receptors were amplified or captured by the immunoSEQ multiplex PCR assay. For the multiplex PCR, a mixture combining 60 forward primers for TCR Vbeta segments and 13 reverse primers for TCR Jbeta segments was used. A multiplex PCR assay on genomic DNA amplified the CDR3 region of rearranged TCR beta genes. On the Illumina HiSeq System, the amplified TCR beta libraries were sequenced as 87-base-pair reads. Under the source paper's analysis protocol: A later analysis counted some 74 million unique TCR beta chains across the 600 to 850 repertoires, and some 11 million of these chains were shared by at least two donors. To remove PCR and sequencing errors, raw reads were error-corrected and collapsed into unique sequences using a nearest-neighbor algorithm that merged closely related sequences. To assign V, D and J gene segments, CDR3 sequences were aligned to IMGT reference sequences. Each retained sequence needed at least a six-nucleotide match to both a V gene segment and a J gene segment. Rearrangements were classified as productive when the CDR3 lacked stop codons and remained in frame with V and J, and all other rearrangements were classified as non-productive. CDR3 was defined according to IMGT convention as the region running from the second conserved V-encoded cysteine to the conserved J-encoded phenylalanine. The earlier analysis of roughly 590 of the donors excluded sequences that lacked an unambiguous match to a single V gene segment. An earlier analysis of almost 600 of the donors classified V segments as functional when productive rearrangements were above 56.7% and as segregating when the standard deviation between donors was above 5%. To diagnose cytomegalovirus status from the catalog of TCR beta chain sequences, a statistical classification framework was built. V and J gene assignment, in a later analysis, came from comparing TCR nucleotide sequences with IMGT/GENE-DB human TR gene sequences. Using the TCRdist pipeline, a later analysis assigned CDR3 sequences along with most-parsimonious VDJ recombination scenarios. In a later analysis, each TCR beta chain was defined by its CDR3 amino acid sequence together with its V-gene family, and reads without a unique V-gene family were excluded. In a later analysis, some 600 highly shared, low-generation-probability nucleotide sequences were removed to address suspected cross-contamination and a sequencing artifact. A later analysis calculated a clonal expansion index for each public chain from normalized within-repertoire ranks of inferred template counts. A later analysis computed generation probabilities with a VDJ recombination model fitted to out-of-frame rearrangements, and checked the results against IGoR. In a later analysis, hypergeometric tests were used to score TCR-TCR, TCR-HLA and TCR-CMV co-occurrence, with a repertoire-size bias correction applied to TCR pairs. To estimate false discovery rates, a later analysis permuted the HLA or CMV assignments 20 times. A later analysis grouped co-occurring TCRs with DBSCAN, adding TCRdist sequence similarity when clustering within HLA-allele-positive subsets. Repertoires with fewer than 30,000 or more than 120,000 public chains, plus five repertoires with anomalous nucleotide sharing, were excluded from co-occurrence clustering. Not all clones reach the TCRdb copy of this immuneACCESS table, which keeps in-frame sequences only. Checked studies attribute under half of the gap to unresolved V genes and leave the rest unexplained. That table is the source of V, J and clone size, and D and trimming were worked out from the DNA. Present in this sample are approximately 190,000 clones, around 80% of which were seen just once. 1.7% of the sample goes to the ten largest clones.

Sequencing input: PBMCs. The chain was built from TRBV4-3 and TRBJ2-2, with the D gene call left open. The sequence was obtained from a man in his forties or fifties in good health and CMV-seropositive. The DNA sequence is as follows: TGCGCCAGCAGCCAACAAACAGAGACCGCCGGGGAGCTGTTTTTT. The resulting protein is CASSQQTETAGELFF.